The 2 T cell receptor beta chains listed next were all sequenced from one sample in a study of control samples from healthy donors and cancer patients. Data came from immunoSEQ multiplex PCR; TCRdb stores just in-frame clones and leaves some out. The data show fewer than 500,000 clones, with 80% to 95% seen just once and over 5.5% held by the top ten. Material: PBMCs. The receptors were gathered from a man aged 40-49 years with head and neck cancer.

The chain employs TRBV9 and TRBJ2-7, with D possibly matching TRBD2 (6 bases). The CDR3 is 18 residues long. The V gene's germline CDR1 is SGDLS and CDR2 YYNGEE. V dropped 9 bases and J dropped 6 bases, with 34 bases sitting between them. The CDR3 sequence is CANRSTAWGVTDTVEQYF. The CDR3 DNA reads as TGTGCCAACCGCAGCACAGCATGGGGGGTAACCGATACGGTCGAGCAGTACTTC.

A few counts support this clone. The V gene is TRBV6-5, the J gene TRBJ1-4; 7 bases agree with TRBD1. Trimming took 7 bases from V and 8 from J; bases not matched to a gene: 7. CDR1 is MNHEY, CDR2 SVGAGI, per germline. The CDR3 has 13 residues. As DNA, the CDR3 is TGTGCCAGCAAGGGGGCCTGGGTAGAAAAACTGTTTTTT. This codes for CASKGAWVEKLFF.